These 8 T cell receptor beta chains share one sample of origin, sequenced in a study of cytomegalovirus exposure and HLA in healthy donors. 13 Jbeta primers and 60 Vbeta primers were used for the PCR. Assay: immunoSEQ multiplex PCR; the TCRdb copy retains only in-frame clones and omits some. The profile shows 150,000 to 200,000 clones, 70% to 90% of them singletons. Material: PBMCs. The receptors shown here come from a woman aged 25 to 45 in good health and CMV-seronegative.

This CDR3 reads CASHSGSWNTGELFF. The CDR3 DNA reads TGTGCCAGCCACTCCGGGTCGTGGAACACCGGGGAGCTGTTTTTT. The V gene is TRBV28, the J gene TRBJ2-2, with D uncertain. The CDR3 is made up of 15 amino acids. Per germline, CDR1 MDHEN and CDR2 SYDVKM. The V and J ends lost 8 bases and 1 base respectively, with 14 bases between them. The full variable domain, in which reference TRBV28 and TRBJ2-2 provide the parts outside the CDR3, is DVKVTQSSRYLVKRTGEKVFLECVQDMDHENMFWYRQDPGLGLRLIYFSYDVKMKEKGDIPEGYSVSREKKERFSLILESASTNQTSMYLCASHSGSWNTGELFFGEGSRLTVL.

This chain connects TRBV14 to TRBJ2-7; 7 nucleotides align to TRBD1. CDR1 and CDR2 from the germline V gene are SGHDN and FVKESK. This CDR3 region has 16 residues. The V segment lost 4 bases and the J segment 2 bases; nucleotides outside the gene matches: 11. The CDR3 reads CASSPTGTDYTYEQYF. The CDR3 DNA sequence: TGTGCCAGCAGCCCTACCGGGACAGATTACACCTACGAGCAGTACTTC.

The rearrangement uses TRBV6-5 and TRBJ1-1, with D perhaps matching TRBD1 (6 bases). V lost 6 bases to trimming and J lost 0 bases, with 8 bases between them. The CDR3 is 13 residues long. Germline lookup yields CDR1 MNHEY and CDR2 SVGAGI. The CDR3 region has the DNA TGTGCCAGCAGACAGGGCTTGAACACTGAAGCTTTCTTT. Residues: CASRQGLNTEAFF.

The gene calls are TRBV6-6 and TRBJ1-2; the D gene is possibly TRBD1 (6 bases). V dropped 5 bases and J dropped 7 bases, with 17 bases sitting between them. CDR1 MNHNY and CDR2 SVGAGI come from the germline V gene (reference sequence). This CDR3 is 14 amino acids long. The CDR3 nucleotides are TGTGCCAGCAGTCAATCGAACAGGGCGGCTGGCTACACCTTC. The encoded protein is CASSQSNRAAGYTF.

This rearrangement joins TRBV7-2 to TRBJ1-2, with 7 bases identical to TRBD1. The CDR3 spans 16 residues. The junction had 14 bases not matched to a gene; V was cut back by 3 bases and J by 7 bases. Germline assignment: CDR1 SGHTA and CDR2 FQGNSA. This CDR3 is CASSFRQGPSMGGYTF. In DNA, the CDR3 is TGTGCCAGCAGCTTCCGACAGGGCCCTTCGATGGGTGGCTACACCTTC. Using reference TRBV7-2 and TRBJ1-2 for the parts outside the CDR3, the full variable domain is GAGVSQSPSNKVTEKGKDVELRCDPISGHTALYWYRQSLGQGLEFLIYFQGNSAPDKSGLPSDRFSAERTGGSVSTLTIQRTQQEDSAVYLCASSFRQGPSMGGYTFGSGTRLTVV.

The chain joins TRBV5-8 to TRBJ2-7; 8 bases agree with TRBD2. Germline V gene sequence: CDR1 SGHTS, CDR2 YDEGEE. V dropped 0 bases and J dropped 5; count of bases not matched to a gene: 4. The CDR3 extends over 14 amino acids. CDR3 in DNA: TGTGCCAGCAGCTTGGACGGGAGGGCCCACGAGCAGTACTTC. As protein: CASSLDGRAHEQYF.

The rearrangement joins TRBV6-6 to TRBJ2-2; D might be TRBD1 (6 bases). The V gene's germline CDR1 is MNHNY and CDR2 SVGAGI (reference sequence). Trimming stripped 0 bases from V and 7 bases from J, with 15 bases between. CDR3 size: 16 residues. The CDR3 nucleotides are TGTGCCAGCAGTTACTCCCAGGGGTCTGTGGGCGGGGAGCTGTTTTTT. It specifies CASSYSQGSVGGELFF.

This clone showed up just a few times. The V call is TRBV4-3, the J call TRBJ1-2; 7 nucleotides match TRBD1. V was clipped by 0 bases and J by 6 bases; unmatched bases: 7. The CDR3 extends over 15 amino acids. Looked up from germline, CDR1 is LGHNA and CDR2 is YSLEER. This CDR3 is CASSQENRQGNGYTF. CDR3 sequence (DNA): TGCGCCAGCAGCCAAGAGAATCGACAGGGAAATGGCTACACCTTC.